Shown below are 20 T cell receptor beta chains from a single sample sequenced in a study of blood T cell repertoires in COVID-19 (dated by TCRdb to the early 2020s). Library preparation was by the immunoSEQ multiplex PCR assay. The table comes from immuneACCESS by way of TCRdb, which keeps in-frame sequences with V and J called. Part of the clones is missing from these tables; in studies checked, under half for an unresolved V gene and the rest for unknown reasons. Recorded for this sample are approximately 91,000 clones; approximately 80% of them occurred a single time. In total, the top ten clones hold about 10% of the sample. Sequencing was performed on peripheral blood. These receptors originate from a woman aged 80 or over with acute or convalescent COVID-19.

CDR3 region: CASSLGTINEQFF. The DNA of the CDR3 is TGTGCCAGCAGCTTAGGGACTATCAATGAGCAGTTCTTC. The V and J genes are TRBV7-2 and TRBJ2-1; D might be TRBD2 (6 bases). The CDR3 is made up of 13 amino acids. Trimming removed 1 base at V and 6 bases at J, with 7 bases between. Germline assignment: CDR1 SGHTA and CDR2 FQGNSA.

CDR3 amino acids: CASSITSSSGGAETQYF. CDR3 DNA sequence: TGTGCCAGTAGTATAACCTCCTCTAGCGGGGGGGCGGAGACCCAGTACTTC. The chain uses TRBV19 and TRBJ2-5, with 12 bases identical to TRBD2. Germline assignment: CDR1 LNHDA and CDR2 SQIVND (reference sequence). There are 17 residues in the CDR3. V shed 2 bases and J 5 bases; nucleotides not matched to a gene: 9.

This clone was seen once. This rearrangement joins TRBV20-1 to TRBJ1-1; D is unresolved. The CDR3 consists of 11 residues. Germline CDR1 reads DFQATT; CDR2 reads SNEGSKA (reference sequence). The CDR3 loop reads CSPGLDTEAFF. The CDR3 DNA reads as TGCAGCCCGGGTTTGGACACTGAAGCTTTCTTT.

In this sample, this clone turned up a few times. The J gene is TRBJ1-2, the V gene TRBV7-2; no definite D call. CDR3 length: 12 amino acids. Germline values: CDR1 SGHTA, CDR2 FQGNSA. The V end was cut by 5 bases, the J end by 7 bases, with 11 bases between. Here the CDR3 DNA reads TGTGCCAGCAGCCGAGGTCAGAGTGGCTACACCTTC. It translates to CASSRGQSGYTF. The full variable domain, its missing parts supplied by reference TRBV7-2 and TRBJ1-2, is GAGVSQSPSNKVTEKGKDVELRCDPISGHTALYWYRQSLGQGLEFLIYFQGNSAPDKSGLPSDRFSAERTGGSVSTLTIQRTQQEDSAVYLCASSRGQSGYTFGSGTRLTVV.

The chain uses TRBV4-2 and TRBJ1-2; D remains ambiguous. The CDR3 runs to 13 residues. V gave up 4 bases and J gave up 8 bases, with 14 bases separating them. Germline V lookup: CDR1 LGHNA, CDR2 YNFKEQ. This CDR3 reads CASSPVTQYGYTF. DNA of the CDR3: TGTGCCAGCAGCCCAGTCACCCAGTACGGCTACACCTTC.

The chain has TRBV7-2 and TRBJ2-1; 9 bases match TRBD2. Trimming cost V 1 base and J 0 bases; bases outside gene matches: 10. CDR3 size: 19 residues. Germline-derived CDR1 and CDR2 are SGHTA and FQGNSA. The CDR3 DNA sequence: TGTGCCAGCAGCTTAGGGTGGGGTAGCGGGAGAAACTCCTACAATGAGCAGTTCTTC. This sequence encodes CASSLGWGSGRNSYNEQFF.

V gene TRBV18 combines with J gene TRBJ2-3, with 7 bases fitting TRBD2. V was pared by 3 bases and J by 2 bases, with 5 bases of the junction left unmatched. There are 15 residues in the CDR3. Germline V gene data show CDR1 as KGHSH and CDR2 as LQKENI. The CDR3 DNA reads as TGTGCCAGCTCACCGGGACTACGGACCACAGATACGCAGTATTTT. Translating it yields CASSPGLRTTDTQYF.

The rearrangement links TRBV5-1 to TRBJ1-2; 9 positions agree with TRBD1. The CDR3 is 14 residues long. Germline V CDR1 and CDR2: SGHRS, YFSETQ. The V gene end was trimmed by 2 bases and the J gene end by 6 bases; junction bases not matched to a gene: 5. The DNA for the CDR3 is TGCGCCAGCAGCTTCGGGACAGGGAACCATGGCTACACCTTC. Translating gives CASSFGTGNHGYTF.

The chain couples TRBV2 to TRBJ2-5; 8 positions match TRBD2. V shed 0 bases and J 2 bases; nucleotides not matched to a gene: 8. CDR1 and CDR2 (germline): SNHLY, FYNNEI. The CDR3 contains 17 residues. In DNA form, the CDR3 reads TGTGCCAGCAGTGAAGCGCGCAGCGGGAGCCCGCAAGAGACCCAGTACTTC. Its protein product is CASSEARSGSPQETQYF.

The rearrangement joins TRBV28 to TRBJ2-3; TRBD2 aligns across 12 bases. The germline gives CDR1 MDHEN, CDR2 SYDVKM. The CDR3 length is 16 residues. J lost 1 base, V lost 6 bases, and 5 bases had no gene match. The CDR3 DNA reads as TGTGCCAGCAGCCTCAGACTAGCGGGAGGCACAGATACGCAGTATTTT. Protein: CASSLRLAGGTDTQYF. The whole variable domain, remainder taken from reference TRBV28 and TRBJ2-3, is DVKVTQSSRYLVKRTGEKVFLECVQDMDHENMFWYRQDPGLGLRLIYFSYDVKMKEKGDIPEGYSVSREKKERFSLILESASTNQTSMYLCASSLRLAGGTDTQYFGPGTRLTVL.

The chain recombines TRBV6-5 with TRBJ1-2, with 8 bases identical to TRBD1. The CDR3 is 15 amino acids. Germline V CDR1 and CDR2: MNHEY, SVGAGI. Trimming took 4 bases from V and 2 from J; bases not matched to a gene: 6. This chain's CDR3 is CASSSGTGKNYGYTF. As DNA, the CDR3 is TGTGCCAGCAGTTCCGGGACAGGAAAAAACTATGGCTACACCTTC.

The J gene is TRBJ2-7, the V gene TRBV28; TRBD2 matches at 12 bases. Germline V lookup: CDR1 MDHEN, CDR2 SYDVKM. This CDR3 spans 15 amino acids. The V segment lost 5 bases and the J segment 2 bases; nucleotides outside the gene matches: 4. DNA of the CDR3: TGTGCCAGCAGTCCTAGCGGGGGGGTCCCCTACGAGCAGTACTTC. This codes for CASSPSGGVPYEQYF. Variable domain in full (rest from reference TRBV28 and TRBJ2-7): DVKVTQSSRYLVKRTGEKVFLECVQDMDHENMFWYRQDPGLGLRLIYFSYDVKMKEKGDIPEGYSVSREKKERFSLILESASTNQTSMYLCASSPSGGVPYEQYFGPGTRLTVT.

This chain connects TRBV11-2 to TRBJ1-2; possible D gene TRBD1, 6 bases. The CDR3 has 12 amino acids. Trimming removed 3 bases at V and 7 bases at J, with 9 bases between. Germline V lookup: CDR1 SGHAT, CDR2 FQNNGV. The chain's CDR3 is CASSFRGGGYTF. The CDR3 region has the DNA TGTGCCAGCAGCTTCAGGGGTGGTGGCTACACCTTC.

V and J are TRBV5-1 and TRBJ2-6, with a possible D match to TRBD2 (6 bases). With 4 bases removed from V and 1 base from J, the gap between germline ends came to 9 bases. This CDR3 has 15 amino acids. Germline CDR1 and CDR2: SGHRS and YFSETQ. The CDR3 sequence is CASSPGLSGANVLTF. Written as DNA, the CDR3 is TGCGCCAGCAGCCCCGGACTATCTGGGGCCAACGTCCTGACTTTC.

This sequence joins TRBV7-9 and TRBJ2-1; a possible D gene is TRBD2 (5 bases). Per germline, CDR1 SEHNR and CDR2 FQNEAQ (reference sequence). The CDR3 covers 15 residues. The ends were cut back, 6 bases at V and 0 bases at J, with 12 bases in the middle. The CDR3 reads CASRPLLGSYNEQFF. Here the CDR3 DNA reads TGTGCCAGCAGGCCTCTACTAGGCTCCTACAATGAGCAGTTCTTC.

The V call is TRBV7-3, the J call TRBJ2-1, with D possibly TRBD2 on 6 matching bases. Germline assignment: CDR1 SGHTA and CDR2 FQGTGA. V was shortened by 2 bases and J by 9 bases, with 11 bases between the two germline ends. The CDR3 is 13 amino acids. The CDR3 DNA reads TGTGCCAGCAGCTTATCGTGGGGGGTTGAGCAGTTCTTC. This translates into CASSLSWGVEQFF.

The rearrangement joins TRBV7-2 to TRBJ2-5, with D possibly matching TRBD1 (5 bases). The CDR3 is 13 amino acids. The ends were cut back, 5 bases at V and 2 bases at J, with 9 bases in the middle. Germline V gene data show CDR1 as SGHTA and CDR2 as FQGNSA. This chain's CDR3 is CASSLDRQETQYF. DNA of the CDR3: TGTGCCAGCAGCCTCGACAGACAAGAGACCCAGTACTTC.

V is TRBV7-9 and J is TRBJ2-5; D is uncertain. This CDR3 has 13 amino acids. Looked up from germline, CDR1 is SEHNR and CDR2 is FQNEAQ (reference sequence). V lost 2 bases and J lost 4, with 8 bases in between. Written as DNA, the CDR3 is TGTGCCAGCAGCTTACTGTCGGGAGAGACCCAGTACTTC. It translates to CASSLLSGETQYF.

J is TRBJ1-2 and V is TRBV3-1 (or the pseudogene TRBV3-2), with TRBD1 as a possible D gene (5 bases). V lost 0 bases and J lost 6, with 8 bases in between. CDR3 size: 13 residues. The V gene's germline CDR1 is LGHDT and CDR2 YNNKEL (reference sequence). CDR3 DNA: TGTGCCAGCAGCCAAGACAGGGCGCATGGCTACACCTTC. Amino acids: CASSQDRAHGYTF.

The chain uses TRBV6-5 and TRBJ1-2; 7 bases are a match to TRBD1. The CDR3 consists of 15 residues. J was trimmed by 6 bases and V by 6 bases; bases with no gene match: 13. The germline CDR1 and CDR2 sequences are MNHEY and SVGAGI. The CDR3 bases are TGTGCCAGCAGCTGGACAGGCACCCTCCGCCATGGCTACACCTTC. This codes for CASSWTGTLRHGYTF.